A single sample gave rise to the 20 T cell receptor beta chains below, sequenced in a study of T cell responses to AZD1222 COVID-19 vaccine. Method: immunoSEQ multiplex PCR; TCRdb's copy keeps in-frame clones and lacks some. The table has 150,000 or so clones, 85% to 95% seen once. Sequenced material: peripheral blood, taken on day 0 of AZD1222 vaccination. The receptors here all came from an adult in good health.

The chain combines TRBV7-8 with TRBJ1-5; tentative D call: TRBD1 (5 bases). Looked up from germline, CDR1 is SGHVS and CDR2 is FQNEAQ. The V and J ends lost 1 base and 2 bases respectively, with 12 bases between them. The CDR3 has 16 amino acids. CDR3 region: CASSLEGRVGNQPQHF. The DNA for the CDR3 is TGTGCCAGCAGCTTAGAGGGCAGGGTCGGCAATCAGCCCCAGCATTTT.

The chain uses TRBV9 and TRBJ1-2, with D possibly TRBD1 on 6 matching bases. Trimming shortened V by 0 bases and J by 6 bases, and 12 bases separated the two germline ends. CDR1 and CDR2 (germline): SGDLS, YYNGEE. The length of the CDR3 is 14 residues. In nucleotides, the CDR3 is TGTGCCAGCAGCGTAGATCTTCGACAGGATGGCTACACCTTC. Protein: CASSVDLRQDGYTF.

The V call is TRBV5-5, the J call TRBJ2-1; TRBD2 matches at 14 bases. V gave up 3 bases and J gave up 6 bases; unmatched junction bases: 2. Germline lookup yields CDR1 SGHKS and CDR2 YYEKEE (reference sequence). The CDR3 spans 15 residues. The DNA for the CDR3 is TGTGCCAGCAGCTGGGGGACTAGCGGGAGCAATGAGCAGTTCTTC. It specifies CASSWGTSGSNEQFF.

The genes are TRBV6-1 and TRBJ1-2; TRBD1 matches at 10 bases. Unmatched junction bases numbered 6, after V lost 1 base and J lost 7 bases. Germline V CDR1 and CDR2: MNHNS, SASEGT. The CDR3 is 15 residues long. Here the CDR3 reads CASSEVDRGFSGYTF. CDR3 nucleotide sequence: TGTGCCAGCAGTGAAGTGGACAGGGGGTTCAGTGGCTACACCTTC.

The rearrangement joins TRBV28 to TRBJ2-7, with 12 positions matching TRBD2. Germline loops: CDR1 MDHEN, CDR2 SYDVKM. The J segment lost 5 bases and the V segment lost 1 base, leaving 3 bases of the junction unmatched. The CDR3 has 15 residues. The CDR3 here is CASSLYLAGGNEQYF. The CDR3 region has the DNA TGTGCCAGCAGTTTATACCTAGCGGGAGGGAACGAGCAGTACTTC.

This chain connects TRBV19 to TRBJ1-1, with a possible D match to TRBD1 (5 bases). Germline V gene data show CDR1 as LNHDA and CDR2 as SQIVND (reference sequence). The length of the CDR3 is 13 residues. V was pared by 7 bases and J by 1 base, with 10 bases between. The CDR3 reads CASIRQPNTEAFF. CDR3 sequence (DNA): TGTGCCAGTATCCGACAGCCGAACACTGAAGCTTTCTTT.

The chain uses TRBV9 and TRBJ2-7; no clear D. The CDR3 totals 14 residues. Per germline, CDR1 SGDLS and CDR2 YYNGEE. The ends were cut back, 0 bases at V and 1 base at J, with 8 bases in the middle. CDR3 nucleotide sequence: TGTGCCAGCAGCGTAGAGGCCATTTCCTACGAGCAGTACTTC. Protein: CASSVEAISYEQYF.

The V and J genes are TRBV27 and TRBJ1-1, with 9 bases identical to TRBD1. V shed 5 bases, J shed 3 bases, and the junction held 7 bases outside the gene matches. Germline CDR1 is MNHEY and CDR2 is SMNVEV (reference sequence). This CDR3 has 15 residues. CDR3 sequence: CASSPYRGRHTEAFF. CDR3 nucleotides: TGTGCCAGCAGTCCATACAGGGGGCGGCACACTGAAGCTTTCTTT.

This clone occurred many times. The chain is built from TRBV6-2 or TRBV6-3 and TRBJ2-1, with TRBD1 matching 9 bases. The CDR3 runs 16 residues. V gave up 3 bases and J gave up 3 bases; unmatched junction bases: 6. Germline CDR1 and CDR2: MNHEY and SVGEGT. The CDR3 here is CASSYTTGGDYNEQFF. In DNA form, the CDR3 reads TGTGCCAGCAGTTATACTACAGGGGGCGACTACAATGAGCAGTTCTTC.

The count of this clone is one. V gene TRBV9 combines with J gene TRBJ2-2, with 11 bases aligning to TRBD2. Germline loops: CDR1 SGDLS, CDR2 YYNGEE. The V segment lost 1 base and the J segment 5 bases; nucleotides outside the gene matches: 1. CDR3 size: 15 residues. The CDR3 loop reads CASSVSSGGTGELFF. For the CDR3, the DNA is TGTGCCAGCAGCGTATCTAGCGGGGGGACCGGGGAGCTGTTTTTT.

The DNA for the CDR3 is TGTGCCAGCAGCTTAGTGAGGGGAACGCAGTATTTT. Translating gives CASSLVRGTQYF. The rearrangement links TRBV7-2 to TRBJ2-3; the D call may be TRBD1 or TRBD2 (5 bases each). Trimming took 1 base from V and 9 from J, leaving 8 bases between them. Germline V gives CDR1 SGHTA, CDR2 FQGNSA. This CDR3 has 12 residues. Full variable domain (outside the CDR3, taken from reference TRBV7-2 and TRBJ2-3): GAGVSQSPSNKVTEKGKDVELRCDPISGHTALYWYRQSLGQGLEFLIYFQGNSAPDKSGLPSDRFSAERTGGSVSTLTIQRTQQEDSAVYLCASSLVRGTQYFGPGTRLTVL.

This rearrangement joins TRBV21-1 to TRBJ2-3; the D call in the table, TRBD1, was not verified against the DNA. TRBV21-1 counts as a pseudogene. CDR3 length: 17 residues. The DNA for the CDR3 is TGTGCCAGCAGCAAAGGGTGGTGCAGGTCCGTAACAGATACGCAGTATTTT. Encoded protein: CASSKGWCRSVTDTQYF.

The chain carries TRBV30 and TRBJ1-3; D gene uncertain. This CDR3 spans 12 amino acids. The germline gives CDR1 GTSNPN, CDR2 SVGIG (reference sequence). V shed 3 bases and J shed 8 bases, with 11 bases lying between them. CDR3 sequence: CAWRLGRYTIYF. For the CDR3, the DNA is TGTGCCTGGAGGTTAGGTCGGTACACCATATATTTT.

The J gene is TRBJ1-1, the V gene TRBV3-1 (or the pseudogene TRBV3-2), with 10 bases aligning to TRBD1. Per the germline V gene, CDR1 is LGHDT and CDR2 is YNNKEL (reference sequence). The CDR3 is 14 amino acids. J gave up 6 bases and V 1 base, and 2 bases lay outside the gene matches. CDR3 in DNA: TGTGCCAGCAGCCAAGCAGGACAGGGGGCTGAAGCTTTCTTT. Residues: CASSQAGQGAEAFF.

The V gene is TRBV5-1, the J gene TRBJ2-3, with a possible D match to TRBD2 (6 bases). Germline loops: CDR1 SGHRS, CDR2 YFSETQ. The V end lost 2 bases, the J end lost 3 bases, and 19 bases lay between the germline ends. The CDR3 has 17 amino acids. Here the CDR3 DNA reads TGCGCCAGCAGCTTAACCTTCGGAGGGTCAGGAACAGATACGCAGTATTTT. It encodes CASSLTFGGSGTDTQYF.

This sequence joins TRBV3-1 (or the pseudogene TRBV3-2) and TRBJ1-4; possibly TRBD1 for D (5 bases). CDR1 and CDR2 from the germline V gene are LGHDT and YNNKEL (reference sequence). CDR3 length: 15 residues. The V and J ends lost 4 bases and 3 bases respectively, with 12 bases between them. This CDR3 reads CASSLLSGANEKLFF. For the CDR3, the DNA is TGTGCCAGCAGCCTTCTTTCGGGGGCTAATGAAAAACTGTTTTTT.

The genes are TRBV6-4 and TRBJ2-2; D ambiguous. The germline V gene has CDR1 MRHNA and CDR2 SNTAGT. The V end was cut by 0 bases, the J end by 6 bases, with 8 bases between. CDR3 length: 14 amino acids. The CDR3 DNA is TGTGCCAGCAGTGACTCGATAAGGGCCGGGGAGCTGTTTTTT. Encoded protein: CASSDSIRAGELFF.

This chain uses TRBV6-5 with TRBJ1-2, with a possible D match to TRBD1 (6 bases). V lost 8 bases, J lost 2 bases, and 15 bases lay in between. From germline, CDR1 is MNHEY and CDR2 SVGAGI. There are 14 residues in the CDR3. The CDR3, as DNA: TGTGCCAGCGGGGGCGTCACCCCGAACTATGGCTACACCTTC. It translates to CASGGVTPNYGYTF.

The chain's CDR3 is CASSQDSHRDDGYTF. The CDR3 DNA reads TGTGCCAGCAGCCAAGATAGTCACAGGGACGATGGCTACACCTTC. The chain links TRBV4-2 to TRBJ1-2, with D possibly being TRBD1 (6 bases). CDR1 is LGHNA and CDR2 is YNFKEQ in the germline V gene. The CDR3 sequence is 15 residues long. V was clipped by 0 bases and J by 6 bases, with 14 bases between them.

This sequence joins TRBV13 and TRBJ1-4; D is perhaps TRBD1 (5 bases). The CDR3 contains 17 residues. Trimming took off 0 bases at V and 3 bases at J, with 14 bases between the two ends. Germline CDR1 reads PRHDT; CDR2 reads FYEKMQ (reference sequence). The CDR3 DNA follows: TGTGCCAGCAGCTTAGGTGCAGGGCGTCCAGCTAATGAAAAACTGTTTTTT. Its protein is CASSLGAGRPANEKLFF. Filled out from reference TRBV13 and TRBJ1-4, the complete variable domain reads AAGVIQSPRHLIKEKRETATLKCYPIPRHDTVYWYQQGPGQDPQFLISFYEKMQSDKGSIPDRFSAQQFSDYHSELNMSSLELGDSALYFCASSLGAGRPANEKLFFGSGTQLSVL.